This TCR beta chain derives from a study of shared clonotypes between healthy human individuals. At a deep level, the assay was run. Several immunoSEQ plates received, in even portions, the genomic DNA of each subset. Generated by immunoSEQ multiplex PCR, the TCRdb table keeps only in-frame clones and is missing some. The profile shows nearly 1 million clones, roughly 72% of them singletons. As regards this clone: Its antigen is as yet unknown.

V was clipped by 5 bases and J by 5 bases, with 15 bases between them. CDR3 length equals 14 residues. The germline CDR1 and CDR2 sequences are SGHAT and FQNNGV. Study-wide findings and caveats: The sharing of 5% to 6.5% of naive CD4 clonotypes was seen across a handful of donors.

The source material was memory CD4+ T cells sorted from blood. Documented subset: CD45RA-negative fraction. The chain carries TRBV11-2 and TRBJ1-2, with a weak D call TRBD1 (5 bases). This receptor was obtained from a man younger than 30 in good health. The CDR3 DNA reads TGTGCCAGCAGCGTCCTCTCGGGGGGATATGGCTACACCTTC. This gives the protein CASSVLSGGYGYTF.